These 14 T cell receptor beta chains came from one sample sequenced in a study of blood T cell repertoires in COVID-19. Data came from immunoSEQ multiplex PCR; TCRdb stores just in-frame clones and leaves some out. The sample holds 230,000 or so clones, roughly 81% seen once. The sample was PBMCs or T cells enriched from blood (not recorded which). The origin of the receptors is a woman aged 45-59 years who had been exposed to COVID-19.

This clone showed up just once. This chain connects TRBV9 to TRBJ2-3; 14 positions match TRBD2. The germline V gene has CDR1 SGDLS and CDR2 YYNGEE. V gave up 4 bases and J gave up 1 base; unmatched junction bases: 5. The CDR3 extends over 17 amino acids. The CDR3: CASSYRLAGGRTDTQYF. The CDR3 region has the DNA TGTGCCAGCAGCTATCGACTAGCGGGGGGGCGCACAGATACGCAGTATTTT.

This clone was found a few times. Other DNA sequences in the same sample also yield this CDR3. The chain carries TRBV6-1 and TRBJ1-5; D gene uncertain. CDR1 is MNHNS, CDR2 SASEGT, per germline. V dropped 2 bases and J dropped 4 bases, with 3 bases sitting between them. There are 12 residues in the CDR3. In nucleotides, the CDR3 is TGTGCCAGCAGTGAACGGAATCAGCCCCAGCATTTT. Residues: CASSERNQPQHF.

The chain couples TRBV7-2 to TRBJ1-4, with 7 positions matching TRBD1. Germline CDR1 and CDR2: SGHTA and FQGNSA. CDR3 length: 15 amino acids. The V gene end was trimmed by 2 bases and the J gene end by 4 bases; junction bases not matched to a gene: 4. CDR3 DNA sequence: TGTGCCAGCAGCTTAAGGGGACAGCATAATGAAAAACTGTTTTTT. As protein: CASSLRGQHNEKLFF.

The chain employs TRBV5-6 and TRBJ2-7; D perhaps matches TRBD1 (6 bases). Looked up from germline, CDR1 is SGHDT and CDR2 is YYEEEE. This CDR3 comprises 17 residues. Trimming shortened V by 4 bases and J by 7 bases, and 27 bases separated the two germline ends. The CDR3 coding sequence is TGTGCCAGCAGCCGACCTCCCTTTTGGACAGACCCCGAGGAGCAGTACTTC. It encodes CASSRPPFWTDPEEQYF.

The rearrangement joins TRBV5-1 to TRBJ1-2; D is undetermined. The CDR3 extends over 14 amino acids. V lost 0 bases, J lost 8 bases, and 14 bases lay in between. Germline V gene sequence: CDR1 SGHRS, CDR2 YFSETQ. This CDR3 is CASSLEPQIYGYTF. The CDR3 DNA reads TGCGCCAGCAGCTTGGAACCCCAGATATACGGCTACACCTTC.

The chain recombines TRBV5-1 with TRBJ1-2; D is uncertain. The V end was cut by 4 bases, the J end by 4 bases, with 14 bases between. The CDR3 consists of 14 residues. Germline V gene lookup returns CDR1 SGHRS and CDR2 YFSETQ. The CDR3 protein is CASSPGGGRYGYTF. As DNA, the CDR3 is TGCGCCAGCAGCCCGGGAGGAGGTCGCTATGGCTACACCTTC.

The chain combines TRBV6-1 with TRBJ1-1; 7 bases fit TRBD1. Germline CDR1 reads MNHNS; CDR2 reads SASEGT. The length of the CDR3 is 11 residues. Trimming removed 2 bases from V and 14 bases from J; junction bases left unmatched: 5. CDR3 amino acids: CASSERQGAFF. CDR3 DNA: TGTGCCAGCAGTGAAAGACAGGGTGCGTTCTTT.

The chain has TRBV27 and TRBJ1-5; D gene uncertain. This CDR3 spans 14 amino acids. V lost 2 bases and J 6 bases, leaving 11 bases between the germline ends. Germline CDR1 and CDR2: MNHEY and SMNVEV (reference sequence). The DNA of the CDR3 is TGTGCCAGCAGTTTAGGGCTTCCGAGTCAGCCCCAGCATTTT. This encodes CASSLGLPSQPQHF.

The rearrangement joins TRBV6-5 to TRBJ1-4; D uncertain. The CDR3 is 13 amino acids. Germline V lookup: CDR1 MNHEY, CDR2 SVGAGI. Between the trimmed V and J ends, which lost 5 bases and 8 bases, there was a span of 12 bases. CDR3: CASSRGIGEKLFF. DNA for the CDR3: TGTGCCAGCAGTCGCGGTATCGGCGAAAAACTGTTTTTT.

This chain uses TRBV18 with TRBJ1-4, with TRBD1 matching over 7 bases. The germline V gene has CDR1 KGHSH and CDR2 LQKENI. With V trimmed by 2 bases and J by 3 bases, 12 bases remained unmatched. The CDR3 totals 18 residues. The CDR3 DNA is TGTGCCAGCTCACCATACGGACAGGAACCGGCCTCTAATGAAAAACTGTTTTTT. Amino acids: CASSPYGQEPASNEKLFF.

This rearrangement joins TRBV6-5 to TRBJ2-7; 7 bases are shared with TRBD1. The germline CDR1 and CDR2 sequences are MNHEY and SVGAGI. Losses at the gene ends were 6 bases for V and 7 bases for J; bases not matched to a gene: 12. The CDR3 totals 14 residues. The CDR3, as DNA: TGTGCCAGCAGATCGGACAGGATGGTACGGGAGCAGTACTTC. Translation: CASRSDRMVREQYF.

The chain joins TRBV5-1 to TRBJ1-2, with D tentatively TRBD1 (5 bases). The CDR3 is made up of 13 amino acids. Germline V gene lookup returns CDR1 SGHRS and CDR2 YFSETQ. Trimming cost V 3 bases and J 2 bases, with 8 bases left between them. CDR3 loop: CASSSTGNYGYTF. The CDR3 coding sequence is TGCGCCAGCAGCTCTACAGGAAACTATGGCTACACCTTC.

This clone appeared many times. V usage is TRBV7-2 and J usage is TRBJ2-2; 8 nucleotides agree with TRBD2. V dropped 5 bases and J dropped 1; count of bases not matched to a gene: 3. Germline assignment: CDR1 SGHTA and CDR2 FQGNSA. The CDR3 has 15 residues. CDR3 nucleotides: TGTGCCAGCAGCCCGGGACTAGGGAACACCGGGGAGCTGTTTTTT. Its protein product is CASSPGLGNTGELFF.

This clone was seen more than once but under ten times. The chain combines TRBV28 with TRBJ1-1; D uncertain. There are 17 residues in the CDR3. The V gene's germline CDR1 is MDHEN and CDR2 SYDVKM. The V gene lost 6 bases and the J gene lost 3 bases, with 23 bases spanning the gap. CDR3 sequence reads: CASRIQKRTPGDTEAFF. CDR3 coding DNA: TGTGCCAGCAGGATTCAAAAGAGGACCCCCGGGGACACTGAAGCTTTCTTT.